The 18 T cell receptor beta chains in this list originate from one sample, sequenced in a study of CD8 T cells in ankylosing spondylitis. TCRdb re-called the 5' RACE reads with MiXCR, one entry per CDR3 protein. The data contain 150,000 to 200,000 distinct CDR3 sequences, more than 10% of them singletons. The sample consisted of blood, either unsorted or a sorted T cell fraction (not recorded which). The source of these receptors is a male donor with ankylosing spondylitis or in good health (not recorded which).

This clonotype was picked up a small number of times. This chain connects TRBV7-9 to TRBJ2-6, with a possible D match to TRBD2 (6 bases). CDR1 SEHNR and CDR2 FQNEAQ come from the germline V gene (reference sequence). V was shortened by 5 bases and J by 0 bases, with 14 bases between the two germline ends. The CDR3 is made up of 17 amino acids. CDR3 in amino acids: CASSLSDGSSGANVLTF. For the CDR3, the DNA is TGTGCCAGCAGCCTATCCGACGGGAGCTCTGGGGCCAACGTCCTGACTTTC. Combining the CDR3 with reference TRBV7-9 and TRBJ2-6 gives the whole variable domain DTGVSQNPRHKITKRGQNVTFRCDPISEHNRLYWYRQTLGQGPEFLTYFQNEAQLEKSRLLSDRFSAERPKGSFSTLEIQRTEQGDSAMYLCASSLSDGSSGANVLTFGAGSRLTVL.

The rearrangement joins TRBV2 to TRBJ2-1; TRBD2 agrees at 14 bases. Trimming took 7 bases from V and 10 from J; bases not matched to a gene: 9. Germline-derived CDR1 and CDR2 are SNHLY and FYNNEI. CDR3 length equals 15 residues. The CDR3 loop is CASMEGTSGRREQFF. DNA for the CDR3: TGTGCCAGCATGGAGGGGACTAGCGGGAGAAGGGAGCAGTTCTTC.

In its sample, this clonotype was seen a few times. The gene calls are TRBV7-9 and TRBJ1-2, with 7 bases aligning to TRBD1. V lost 5 bases to trimming and J lost 0 bases; unmatched junction nucleotides: 6. This CDR3 is 15 amino acids long. Looked up from germline, CDR1 is SEHNR and CDR2 is FQNEAQ (reference sequence). CDR3 loop: CASSPDRDPNYGYTF. Written as DNA, the CDR3 is TGTGCCAGCAGCCCAGACAGGGACCCTAACTATGGCTACACCTTC.

This clonotype appeared a few times. The chain employs TRBV7-9 and TRBJ2-5, with D hard to call. This CDR3 is 13 amino acids long. V shed 1 base and J shed 5 bases, with 8 bases lying between them. Germline lookup yields CDR1 SEHNR and CDR2 FQNEAQ (reference sequence). The CDR3 here is CASSLEVLETQYF. The DNA for the CDR3 is TGTGCCAGCAGCTTAGAGGTCCTCGAGACCCAGTACTTC.

Of note for this clonotype: One junction end disagrees with the germline gene, perhaps due to a read error. The gene calls are TRBV20-1 and TRBJ2-1; 8 bases map to TRBD2. This CDR3 is 17 amino acids long. The germline V gene has CDR1 DFQATT and CDR2 SNEGSKA (reference sequence). Written as DNA, the CDR3 is TGCTGTGCTAGAGAGTTGCTAGCGGGTACTACCTACAATGAGCAGTTCTTC. Protein: CCARELLAGTTYNEQFF.

This chain connects TRBV28 to TRBJ2-2, with 10 bases lining up with TRBD1. V shed 6 bases, J shed 4 bases, and the junction held 5 bases outside the gene matches. The CDR3 extends over 15 amino acids. Per germline, CDR1 MDHEN and CDR2 SYDVKM. CDR3 sequence (DNA): TGTGCCAGCAGCCGACAGGGGGCGCGCACCGGGGAGCTGTTTTTT. This translates into CASSRQGARTGELFF.

Only a few counts were recorded for this clonotype. J is TRBJ1-2 and V is TRBV12-3 or TRBV12-4; 7 bases line up with TRBD1. V dropped 6 bases and J dropped 5; count of bases not matched to a gene: 9. The CDR3 extends over 14 amino acids. The CDR3 nucleotides read TGTGCCAGCAGAGAGCTCCGGGACAGTTATGGCTACACCTTC. This encodes CASRELRDSYGYTF.

J is TRBJ1-3 and V is TRBV20-1; a weak D match, TRBD1 (5 bases). The CDR3 has 15 amino acids. CDR1 DFQATT and CDR2 SNEGSKA come from the germline V gene (reference sequence). V lost 0 bases to trimming and J lost 6 bases, with 15 bases between them. The CDR3 DNA follows: TGCAGTGCTAGAGATAGGGGTCAGATCCCAAACACCATATATTTT. Translation gives CSARDRGQIPNTIYF.

The table lists this clonotype with a few counts. The genes are TRBV6-5 and TRBJ2-1, with 8 bases aligning to TRBD2. The V and J ends lost 6 bases and 5 bases, in that order; junction bases with no gene match: 9. Germline assignment: CDR1 MNHEY and CDR2 SVGAGI. CDR3 size: 15 residues. CDR3 nucleotide sequence: TGTGCCAGCAGCTATAGCGGGGCTAACAACAATGAGCAGTTCTTC. Its protein is CASSYSGANNNEQFF.

This clonotype was counted ten times or more. This chain joins TRBV5-1 and TRBJ2-1; possible D gene TRBD2, 5 bases. CDR1 SGHRS and CDR2 YFSETQ come from the germline V gene. This CDR3 has 13 residues. Trimming left V 4 bases short and J 8 bases short, with 13 bases between. The CDR3 reads CASSPSDSHEQFF. The CDR3 nucleotides read TGCGCCAGCAGCCCCTCGGACTCTCATGAGCAGTTCTTC.

This clonotype was seen a few times. The chain uses TRBV19 and TRBJ1-1; D is perhaps TRBD1 (5 bases). The CDR3 is made up of 16 amino acids. Trimming pared 6 bases from V and 7 bases from J, leaving 24 bases between. The germline CDR1 and CDR2 sequences are LNHDA and SQIVND (reference sequence). The CDR3 protein is CASSRIEGPPLGEAFF. The DNA of the CDR3 is TGTGCCAGTAGCCGGATCGAGGGGCCACCCCTAGGTGAAGCTTTCTTT.

This chain connects TRBV12-3 or TRBV12-4 to TRBJ2-3; 8 nucleotides agree with TRBD1. The CDR3 extends over 15 amino acids. With 5 bases clipped from V and 2 bases from J, the junction kept 6 bases outside the gene matches. The CDR3, as DNA: TGTGCCAGCAGTCCGAGACAGGGGATCACAGATACGCAGTATTTT. Its protein is CASSPRQGITDTQYF.

V and J are TRBV5-1 and TRBJ2-7; D may match TRBD1 or TRBD2 (5 bases each). CDR3 length: 15 amino acids. The germline V gene has CDR1 SGHRS and CDR2 YFSETQ. Trimming removed 2 bases from V and 2 bases from J, with 14 bases in between. CDR3: CASSFLSGTPYEQYF. The CDR3 DNA is TGCGCCAGCAGCTTCCTTTCAGGGACCCCCTACGAGCAGTACTTC.

This clonotype has more than one count but fewer than ten. V and J are TRBV9 and TRBJ1-1; TRBD1 is a possible D gene (6 bases). The CDR3 contains 12 residues. The germline V gene has CDR1 SGDLS and CDR2 YYNGEE. Between the trimmed V and J ends, which lost 9 bases and 4 bases, there was a span of 13 bases. In nucleotides, the CDR3 is TGTGCCACCGGGAGAGGGGGCACTGAAGCTTTCTTT. Translation: CATGRGGTEAFF.

This clonotype was counted between two and nine times. CDR3 amino acids: CASSPGQASSYEQYF. The CDR3 nucleotides are TGTGCCAGCAGTCCCGGACAGGCTAGCTCCTACGAGCAGTACTTC. This chain uses TRBV27 with TRBJ2-7; 7 nucleotides match TRBD1. The germline gives CDR1 MNHEY, CDR2 SMNVEV (reference sequence). The J segment lost 0 bases and the V segment lost 5 bases, leaving 7 bases of the junction unmatched. This CDR3 has 15 amino acids.

V usage is TRBV20-1 and J usage is TRBJ2-7; possible D gene TRBD1, 6 bases. CDR1 and CDR2 from the germline V gene are DFQATT and SNEGSKA (reference sequence). Between the trimmed V and J ends, which lost 6 bases and 2 bases, there was a span of 17 bases. The CDR3 is 14 amino acids. DNA for the CDR3: TGCAGTGCCTGCGCCCGGGACACTCCCTACGAGCAGTACTTC. It is translated as CSACARDTPYEQYF.

Many counts were recorded for this clonotype. This sequence joins TRBV27 and TRBJ2-1; D gene ambiguous. Germline-derived CDR1 and CDR2 are MNHEY and SMNVEV (reference sequence). Deletions cut 6 bases from V and 6 bases from J, with 12 bases between. This CDR3 is built from 13 residues. CDR3 sequence (DNA): TGTGCCAGCAGCTTCATAGGATCCAATGAGCAGTTCTTC. Protein sequence: CASSFIGSNEQFF.

The chain is built from TRBV4-1 and TRBJ1-1; no firm D call. The V end lost 5 bases, the J end lost 6 bases, and 16 bases lay between the germline ends. Germline assignment: CDR1 MGHRA and CDR2 YSYEKL. The CDR3 is 14 amino acids. This CDR3 is CASSKRWRWAEAFF. DNA for the CDR3: TGCGCCAGCAGCAAAAGGTGGCGTTGGGCTGAAGCTTTCTTT.